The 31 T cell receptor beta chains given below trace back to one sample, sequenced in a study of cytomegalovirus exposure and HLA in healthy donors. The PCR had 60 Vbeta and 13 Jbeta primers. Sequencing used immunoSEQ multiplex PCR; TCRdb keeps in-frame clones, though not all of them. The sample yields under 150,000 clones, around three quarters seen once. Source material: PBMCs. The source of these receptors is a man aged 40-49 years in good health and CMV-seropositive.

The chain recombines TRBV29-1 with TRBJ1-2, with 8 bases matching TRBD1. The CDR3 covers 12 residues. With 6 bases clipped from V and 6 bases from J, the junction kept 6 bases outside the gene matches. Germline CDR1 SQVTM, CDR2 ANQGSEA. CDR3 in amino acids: CSVNRGDHGYTF. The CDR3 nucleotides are TGCAGCGTAAACAGGGGGGACCATGGCTACACCTTC.

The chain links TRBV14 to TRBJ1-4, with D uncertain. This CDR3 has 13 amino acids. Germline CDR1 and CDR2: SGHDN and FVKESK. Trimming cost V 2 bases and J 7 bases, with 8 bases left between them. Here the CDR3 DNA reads TGTGCCAGCAGCCAACGGTCAGGTGAAAAACTGTTTTTT. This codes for CASSQRSGEKLFF.

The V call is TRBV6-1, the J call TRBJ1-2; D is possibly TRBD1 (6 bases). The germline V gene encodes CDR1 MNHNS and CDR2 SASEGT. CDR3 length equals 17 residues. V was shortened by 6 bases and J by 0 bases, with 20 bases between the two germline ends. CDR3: CASREQGSMVANYGYTF. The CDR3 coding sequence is TGTGCCAGCAGAGAACAGGGTAGCATGGTTGCTAACTATGGCTACACCTTC.

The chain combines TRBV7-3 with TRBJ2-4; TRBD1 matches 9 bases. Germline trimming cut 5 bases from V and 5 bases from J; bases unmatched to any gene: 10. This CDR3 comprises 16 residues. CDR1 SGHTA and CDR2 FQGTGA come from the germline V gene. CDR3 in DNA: TGTGCCAGCAGCCCCACAGGGGGCGCGAGCGAAAACATTCAGTACTTC. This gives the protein CASSPTGGASENIQYF.

The CDR3 DNA is TGTGCCAGTAGTTCTGGACTAGCGGGATGGTCCGGGGAGCTGTTTTTT. Amino acids: CASSSGLAGWSGELFF. The V and J genes are TRBV19 and TRBJ2-2; 12 bases line up with TRBD2. V shed 5 bases and J 6 bases; nucleotides not matched to a gene: 7. The CDR3 loop spans 16 amino acids. Germline CDR1 and CDR2: LNHDA and SQIVND (reference sequence).

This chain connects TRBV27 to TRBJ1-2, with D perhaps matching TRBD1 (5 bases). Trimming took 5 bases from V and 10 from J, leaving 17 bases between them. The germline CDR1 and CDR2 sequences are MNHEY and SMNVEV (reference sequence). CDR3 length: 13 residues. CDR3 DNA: TGTGCCAGCAGTATAGCCCTCAGGGAGGCCTACACCTTC. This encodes CASSIALREAYTF.

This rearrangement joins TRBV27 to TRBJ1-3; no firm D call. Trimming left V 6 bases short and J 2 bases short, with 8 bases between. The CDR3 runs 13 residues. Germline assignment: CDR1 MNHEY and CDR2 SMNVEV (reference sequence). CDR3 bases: TGTGCCAGCAGGACATTGGCTGGAAACACCATATATTTT. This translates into CASRTLAGNTIYF.

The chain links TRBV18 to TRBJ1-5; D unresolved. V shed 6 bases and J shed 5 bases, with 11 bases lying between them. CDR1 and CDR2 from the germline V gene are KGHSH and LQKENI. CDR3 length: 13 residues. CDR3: CASSPSEDQPQHF. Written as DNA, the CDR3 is TGTGCCAGCTCCCCTTCAGAAGATCAGCCCCAGCATTTT. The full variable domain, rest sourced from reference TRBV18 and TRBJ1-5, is NAGVMQNPRHLVRRRGQEARLRCSPMKGHSHVYWYRQLPEEGLKFMVYLQKENIIDESGMPKERFSAEFPKEGPSILRIQQVVRGDSAAYFCASSPSEDQPQHFGDGTRLSIL.

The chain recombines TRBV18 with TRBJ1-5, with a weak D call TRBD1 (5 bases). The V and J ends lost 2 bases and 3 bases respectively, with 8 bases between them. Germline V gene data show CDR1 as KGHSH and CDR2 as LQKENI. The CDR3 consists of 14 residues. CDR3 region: CASSPGGSNQPQHF. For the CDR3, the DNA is TGTGCCAGCTCACCAGGGGGGTCCAATCAGCCCCAGCATTTT.

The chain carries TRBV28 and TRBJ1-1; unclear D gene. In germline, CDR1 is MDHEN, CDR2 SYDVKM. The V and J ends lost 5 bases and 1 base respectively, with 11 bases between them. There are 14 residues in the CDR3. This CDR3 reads CASSEGGTNTEAFF. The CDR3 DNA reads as TGTGCCAGCAGTGAGGGAGGAACGAACACTGAAGCTTTCTTT.

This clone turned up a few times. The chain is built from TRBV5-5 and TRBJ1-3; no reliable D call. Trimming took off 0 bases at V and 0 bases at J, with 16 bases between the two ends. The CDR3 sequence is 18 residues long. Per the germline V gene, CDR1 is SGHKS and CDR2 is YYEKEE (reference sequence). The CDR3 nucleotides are TGTGCCAGCAGCTTGGATGGCAGGTTATTGGACTCTGGAAACACCATATATTTT. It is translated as CASSLDGRLLDSGNTIYF.

The CDR3 sequence is CASSIDPTNYGYTF. The CDR3 bases are TGTGCCAGTAGTATAGATCCCACTAACTATGGCTACACCTTC. V usage is TRBV19 and J usage is TRBJ1-2, with no clear D. The CDR3 has 14 residues. Germline CDR1 is LNHDA and CDR2 is SQIVND (reference sequence). V shed 0 bases and J shed 0 bases, with 5 bases lying between them.

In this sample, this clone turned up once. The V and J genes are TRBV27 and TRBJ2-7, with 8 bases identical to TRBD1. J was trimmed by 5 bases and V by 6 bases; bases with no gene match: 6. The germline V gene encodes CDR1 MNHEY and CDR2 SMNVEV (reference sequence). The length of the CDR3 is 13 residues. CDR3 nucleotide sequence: TGTGCCAGCAGCGTGACAGGGGATCACGAGCAGTACTTC. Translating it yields CASSVTGDHEQYF.

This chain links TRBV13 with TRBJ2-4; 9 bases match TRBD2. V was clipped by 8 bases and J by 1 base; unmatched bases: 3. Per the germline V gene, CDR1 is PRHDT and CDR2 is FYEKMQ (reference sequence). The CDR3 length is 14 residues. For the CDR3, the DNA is TGTGCCAGCGCCAGCGGGAGGGCCAAAAACATTCAGTACTTC. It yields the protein CASASGRAKNIQYF.

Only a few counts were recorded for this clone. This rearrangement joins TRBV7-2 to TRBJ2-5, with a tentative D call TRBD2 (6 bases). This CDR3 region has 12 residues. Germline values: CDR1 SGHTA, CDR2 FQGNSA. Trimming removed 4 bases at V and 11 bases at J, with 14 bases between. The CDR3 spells CASSSPWGEQYF. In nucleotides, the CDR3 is TGTGCCAGCAGCTCCCCTTGGGGGGAGCAGTACTTC. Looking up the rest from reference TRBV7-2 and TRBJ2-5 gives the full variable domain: GAGVSQSPSNKVTEKGKDVELRCDPISGHTALYWYRQSLGQGLEFLIYFQGNSAPDKSGLPSDRFSAERTGGSVSTLTIQRTQQEDSAVYLCASSSPWGEQYFGPGTRLLVL.

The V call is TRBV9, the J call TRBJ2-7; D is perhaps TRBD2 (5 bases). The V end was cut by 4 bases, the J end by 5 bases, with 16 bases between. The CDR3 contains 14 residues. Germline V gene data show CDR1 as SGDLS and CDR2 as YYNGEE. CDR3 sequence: CASSPRSGRDEQYF. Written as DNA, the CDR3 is TGTGCCAGCAGCCCCCGCAGCGGTCGAGACGAGCAGTACTTC. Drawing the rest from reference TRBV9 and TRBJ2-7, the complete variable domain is DSGVTQTPKHLITATGQRVTLRCSPRSGDLSVYWYQQSLDQGLQFLIQYYNGEERAKGNILERFSAQQFPDLHSELNLSSLELGDSALYFCASSPRSGRDEQYFGPGTRLTVT.

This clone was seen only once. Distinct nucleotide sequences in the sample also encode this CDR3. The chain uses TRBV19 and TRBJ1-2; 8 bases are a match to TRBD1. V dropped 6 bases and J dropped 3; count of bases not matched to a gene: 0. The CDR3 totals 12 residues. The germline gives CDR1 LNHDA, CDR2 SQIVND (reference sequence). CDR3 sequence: CASRTGDYGYTF. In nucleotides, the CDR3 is TGTGCCAGTAGGACAGGGGACTATGGCTACACCTTC.

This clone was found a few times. As DNA, the CDR3 is TGCAGCGCCCTTGACAGGGCTCGGGAAAAACTGTTTTTT. This codes for CSALDRAREKLFF. The chain recombines TRBV29-1 with TRBJ1-4; 7 positions match TRBD1. V was clipped by 7 bases and J by 8 bases; unmatched bases: 10. Germline V gene data show CDR1 as SQVTM and CDR2 as ANQGSEA. The CDR3 totals 13 residues.

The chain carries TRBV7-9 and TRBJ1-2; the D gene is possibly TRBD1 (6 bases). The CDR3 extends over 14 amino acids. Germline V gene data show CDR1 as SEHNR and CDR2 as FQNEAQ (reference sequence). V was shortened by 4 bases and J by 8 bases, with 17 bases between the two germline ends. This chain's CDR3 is CASSSLQGWEGYTF. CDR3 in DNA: TGTGCCAGCAGCTCCCTACAGGGCTGGGAAGGCTACACCTTC.

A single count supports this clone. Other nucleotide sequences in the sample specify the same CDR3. The CDR3 spells CASSLSAQGGGYTF. CDR3 coding DNA: TGTGCCAGCAGCTTATCCGCACAGGGCGGCGGCTACACCTTC. The J gene is TRBJ1-2, the V gene TRBV7-2; perhaps TRBD1 as D (6 bases). This CDR3 has 14 residues. The germline gives CDR1 SGHTA, CDR2 FQGNSA. Trimming took 2 bases from V and 8 from J, leaving 15 bases between them.

CDR3 amino acids: CASSRLGGGQETQYF. The CDR3 DNA sequence: TGTGCCAGCAGCCGCCTGGGGGGGGGACAAGAGACCCAGTACTTC. The chain links TRBV4-2 to TRBJ2-5; 7 positions match TRBD2. The ends lost 4 bases at V and 2 bases at J; junction bases unmatched: 7. The CDR3 has 15 residues. The germline gives CDR1 LGHNA, CDR2 YNFKEQ.

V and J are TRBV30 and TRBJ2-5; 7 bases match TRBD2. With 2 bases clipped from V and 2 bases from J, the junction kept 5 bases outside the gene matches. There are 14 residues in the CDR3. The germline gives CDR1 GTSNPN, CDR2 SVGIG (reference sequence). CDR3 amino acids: CAWSSGAFQETQYF. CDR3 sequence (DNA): TGTGCCTGGAGTAGCGGGGCTTTTCAAGAGACCCAGTACTTC.

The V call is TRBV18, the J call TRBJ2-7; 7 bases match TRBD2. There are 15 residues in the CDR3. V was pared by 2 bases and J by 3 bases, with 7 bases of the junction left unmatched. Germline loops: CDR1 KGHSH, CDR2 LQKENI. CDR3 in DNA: TGTGCCAGCTCACCAGGACTAGGTGGAGGCTACGAGCAGTACTTC. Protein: CASSPGLGGGYEQYF.

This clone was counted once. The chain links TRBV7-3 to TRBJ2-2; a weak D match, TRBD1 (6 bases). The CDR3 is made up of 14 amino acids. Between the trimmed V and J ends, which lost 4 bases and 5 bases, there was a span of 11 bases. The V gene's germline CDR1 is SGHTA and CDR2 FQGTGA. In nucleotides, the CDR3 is TGTGCCAGCAGCTCCACAGGGTATACCGGGGAGCTGTTTTTT. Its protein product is CASSSTGYTGELFF.

The CDR3 loop is CASSLTSSTGELFF. The CDR3 bases are TGTGCCAGCAGCTTAACTAGCTCTACCGGGGAGCTGTTTTTT. The chain has TRBV7-9 and TRBJ2-2, with D perhaps TRBD2 (6 bases). Trimming removed 2 bases from V and 5 bases from J, with 9 bases in between. Germline CDR1 SEHNR, CDR2 FQNEAQ (reference sequence). The CDR3 loop spans 14 amino acids. Drawing the rest from reference TRBV7-9 and TRBJ2-2, the complete variable domain is DTGVSQNPRHKITKRGQNVTFRCDPISEHNRLYWYRQTLGQGPEFLTYFQNEAQLEKSRLLSDRFSAERPKGSFSTLEIQRTEQGDSAMYLCASSLTSSTGELFFGEGSRLTVL.

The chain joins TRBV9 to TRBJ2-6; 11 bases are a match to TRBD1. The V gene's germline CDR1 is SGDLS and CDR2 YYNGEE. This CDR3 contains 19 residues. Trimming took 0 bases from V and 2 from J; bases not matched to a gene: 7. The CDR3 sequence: CASSVGGQGVLAGANVLTF. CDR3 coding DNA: TGTGCCAGCAGCGTAGGGGGACAGGGGGTCTTAGCTGGGGCCAACGTCCTGACTTTC.

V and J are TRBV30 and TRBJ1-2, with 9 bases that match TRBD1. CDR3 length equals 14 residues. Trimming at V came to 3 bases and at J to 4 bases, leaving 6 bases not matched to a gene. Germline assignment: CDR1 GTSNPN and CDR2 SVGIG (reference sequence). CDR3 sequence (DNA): TGTGCCTGGAGCCCCGACAGGGGGAGCTATGGCTACACCTTC. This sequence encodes CAWSPDRGSYGYTF.

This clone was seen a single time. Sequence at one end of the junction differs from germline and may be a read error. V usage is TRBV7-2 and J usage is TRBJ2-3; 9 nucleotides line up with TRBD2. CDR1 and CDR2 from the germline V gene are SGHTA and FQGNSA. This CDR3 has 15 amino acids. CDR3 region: CASTLGPSGTVPQYF. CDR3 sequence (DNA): TGTGCCAGCACCTTAGGGCCTAGCGGGACGGTGCCGCAGTATTTT.

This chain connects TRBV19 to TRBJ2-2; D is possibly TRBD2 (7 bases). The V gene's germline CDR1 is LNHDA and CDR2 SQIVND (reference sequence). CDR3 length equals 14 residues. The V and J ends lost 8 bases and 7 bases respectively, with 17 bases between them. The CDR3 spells CASWNRGAGGELFF. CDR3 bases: TGTGCCAGTTGGAACCGGGGGGCAGGCGGGGAGCTGTTTTTT. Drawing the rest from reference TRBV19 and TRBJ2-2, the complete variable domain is DGGITQSPKYLFRKEGQNVTLSCEQNLNHDAMYWYRQDPGQGLRLIYYSQIVNDFQKGDIAEGYSVSREKKESFPLTVTSAQKNPTAFYLCASWNRGAGGELFFGEGSRLTVL.

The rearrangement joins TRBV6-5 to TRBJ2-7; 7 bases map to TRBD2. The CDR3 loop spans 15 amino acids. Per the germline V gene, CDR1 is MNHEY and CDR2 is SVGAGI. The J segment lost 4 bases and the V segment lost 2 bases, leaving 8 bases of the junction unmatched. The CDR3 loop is CASSYARGRTYEQYF. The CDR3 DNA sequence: TGTGCCAGCAGTTACGCTCGCGGGAGAACTTACGAGCAGTACTTC.

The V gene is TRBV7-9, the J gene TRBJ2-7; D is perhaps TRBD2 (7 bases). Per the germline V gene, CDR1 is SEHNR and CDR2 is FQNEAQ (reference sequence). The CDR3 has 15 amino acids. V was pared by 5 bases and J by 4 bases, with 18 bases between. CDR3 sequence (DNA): TGTGCCAGCAGCGTCAGACGGGGGGCGTTATACGAGCAGTACTTC. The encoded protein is CASSVRRGALYEQYF.